These 27 T cell receptor beta chains came from one sample sequenced in a study of shared clonotypes between healthy human individuals. TCRdb's copy holds only in-frame clones and misses some; the assay was immunoSEQ multiplex PCR. The repertoire includes 2 million to 2.5 million clones, approximately 93% of them detected once, and 0.35% to 0.45% sits in the top ten. The specimen sequenced was naive CD4+ T cells from PBMCs. The subset is: CD45RA+ positively selected. The receptors derive from a man younger than 35 in good health. Some clones in this sample may be carry-over from other donors' samples.

V gene TRBV28 combines with J gene TRBJ1-2; D is possibly TRBD1 (5 bases). Trimming stripped 6 bases from V and 2 bases from J, with 7 bases between. CDR1 and CDR2 (germline): MDHEN, SYDVKM. This CDR3 region has 12 residues. CDR3: CASREGNYGYTF. CDR3 nucleotide sequence: TGTGCCAGCAGGGAGGGGAACTATGGCTACACCTTC.

This chain uses TRBV7-2 with TRBJ1-1; TRBD1 aligns across 8 bases. Germline V gene sequence: CDR1 SGHTA, CDR2 FQGNSA. The CDR3 sequence is 14 residues long. Unmatched junction bases numbered 5, after V lost 4 bases and J lost 4 bases. This CDR3 reads CASSSTGEVTEAFF. DNA for the CDR3: TGTGCCAGCAGCTCGACAGGGGAGGTCACTGAAGCTTTCTTT.

J is TRBJ2-3 and V is TRBV6-4, with 9 bases matching TRBD1. CDR1 is MRHNA and CDR2 is SNTAGT in the germline V gene. Trimming took 6 bases from V and 3 from J; bases not matched to a gene: 7. The length of the CDR3 is 15 residues. The CDR3 here is CASRPQGAETDTQYF. The CDR3 DNA reads as TGTGCCAGCAGACCACAGGGGGCCGAAACAGATACGCAGTATTTT.

As concerns this clone: One junction end does not reproduce the germline sequence, and a read error may be involved. The chain combines TRBV30 with TRBJ2-7; D not resolved. Germline lookup yields CDR1 GTSNPN and CDR2 SVGIG (reference sequence). The CDR3 consists of 11 residues. The CDR3 loop reads CAWSVGGPPDF. For the CDR3, the DNA is TGTGCCTGGAGTGTAGGCGGACCCCCCGACTTC.

The chain has TRBV7-6 and TRBJ2-7, with 8 nucleotides matching TRBD1. The CDR3 is 15 residues long. The V gene's germline CDR1 is SGHVS and CDR2 FNYEAQ. V gave up 3 bases and J gave up 0 bases; unmatched junction bases: 4. CDR3 loop: CASSFAGTGSYEQYF. The CDR3 DNA reads as TGTGCCAGCAGCTTCGCTGGGACAGGCTCCTACGAGCAGTACTTC.

The chain carries TRBV9 and TRBJ1-1; TRBD1 matches 10 bases. The V gene end was trimmed by 3 bases and the J gene end by 4 bases; junction bases not matched to a gene: 3. CDR3 length: 14 residues. The germline gives CDR1 SGDLS, CDR2 YYNGEE. Here the CDR3 DNA reads TGTGCCAGCAGCGGCGGACAGGGGGGCACTGAAGCTTTCTTT. Amino acids: CASSGGQGGTEAFF. The whole variable domain, filled in from reference TRBV9 and TRBJ1-1, reads DSGVTQTPKHLITATGQRVTLRCSPRSGDLSVYWYQQSLDQGLQFLIQYYNGEERAKGNILERFSAQQFPDLHSELNLSSLELGDSALYFCASSGGQGGTEAFFGQGTRLTVV.

The chain uses TRBV27 and TRBJ2-5; tentative D call: TRBD1 (6 bases). The better agreement between TRBJ2-7 and the DNA end casts doubt on the J call. The germline V gene encodes CDR1 MNHEY and CDR2 SMNVEV (reference sequence). This CDR3 region has 14 residues. The CDR3 protein is CASQPRGATYEQYF. The CDR3, as DNA: TGTGCCAGCCAACCCAGGGGTGCGACCTACGAGCAGTACTTC.

This clone has more than one count but fewer than ten. The chain recombines TRBV6-1 with TRBJ1-2, with D uncertain. V gave up 2 bases and J gave up 5 bases, with 18 bases separating them. CDR3 size: 16 residues. Germline CDR1 MNHNS, CDR2 SASEGT. The CDR3 loop is CASSEYEGGGWYGYTF. In DNA form, the CDR3 reads TGTGCCAGCAGTGAATACGAGGGAGGAGGATGGTATGGCTACACCTTC.

The V call is TRBV19, the J call TRBJ2-7; maybe TRBD1 (6 bases). The CDR3 covers 14 residues. Between the trimmed V and J ends, which lost 3 bases and 2 bases, there was a span of 11 bases. Germline V gene data show CDR1 as LNHDA and CDR2 as SQIVND (reference sequence). The CDR3, as DNA: TGTGCCAGTAGTATCGAGTCAGGGGCCTACGAGCAGTACTTC. Amino acids: CASSIESGAYEQYF.

The chain recombines TRBV5-4 with TRBJ2-3, with D perhaps matching TRBD1 (5 bases). The V gene's germline CDR1 is SGHNT and CDR2 YYREEE (reference sequence). Trimming took off 2 bases at V and 1 base at J, with 11 bases between the two ends. The CDR3 has 15 residues. The CDR3 loop is CASSFRDRRTDTQYF. The CDR3 DNA follows: TGTGCCAGCAGCTTCCGAGACAGACGCACAGATACGCAGTATTTT.

The rearrangement uses TRBV25-1 and TRBJ2-1; maybe TRBD1 (6 bases). CDR1 MGHDK and CDR2 SYGVNS come from the germline V gene. This CDR3 is 17 amino acids long. Trimming pared 5 bases from V and 0 bases from J, leaving 17 bases between. CDR3 in DNA: TGTGCCAGCAGTCTACTGGGGCAGGGGAGCTCCTACAATGAGCAGTTCTTC. Translating gives CASSLLGQGSSYNEQFF.

The rearrangement joins TRBV18 to TRBJ1-6; D may be TRBD1 (5 bases). CDR1 and CDR2 (germline): KGHSH, LQKENI. The CDR3 length is 15 residues. Trimming took 2 bases from V and 8 from J, leaving 13 bases between them. The CDR3 here is CASSPFREGDSPLHF. The CDR3 bases are TGTGCCAGCTCACCATTCAGGGAGGGCGATTCACCCCTCCACTTT.

The rearrangement uses TRBV7-6 and TRBJ2-5; TRBD1 agrees at 8 bases. CDR3 length: 15 residues. The germline V gene has CDR1 SGHVS and CDR2 FNYEAQ. V was pared by 0 bases and J by 5 bases, with 5 bases of the junction left unmatched. The DNA of the CDR3 is TGTGCCAGCAGCTTAGCTTGGACAGGGCACGAGACCCAGTACTTC. It codes for CASSLAWTGHETQYF.

For this clone: Other DNA sequences within the sample encode an identical CDR3. The chain has TRBV28 and TRBJ1-1; D unclear. CDR3 length equals 12 residues. Germline V gene sequence: CDR1 MDHEN, CDR2 SYDVKM. V lost 8 bases to trimming and J lost 4 bases, with 11 bases between them. The CDR3 DNA reads as TGTGCCAGCCGAAGCGGAGGCACTGAAGCTTTCTTT. This sequence encodes CASRSGGTEAFF.

The CDR3 loop is CASSLGRDNGYNEQFF. The CDR3 DNA reads TGTGCCAGCAGCTTAGGGAGGGACAACGGGTACAATGAGCAGTTCTTC. The gene calls are TRBV7-6 and TRBJ2-1; D possibly uses TRBD1 or TRBD2 (6 bases each). V lost 1 base to trimming and J lost 4 bases, with 14 bases between them. CDR3 size: 16 residues. CDR1 and CDR2 (germline): SGHVS, FNYEAQ.

This chain links TRBV30 with TRBJ2-3, with a weak D call TRBD2 (5 bases). Per germline, CDR1 GTSNPN and CDR2 SVGIG (reference sequence). Trimming stripped 7 bases from V and 4 bases from J, with 24 bases between. The CDR3 consists of 16 residues. The CDR3 region has the DNA TGTGCCTCCACGAAGACTACCGGTCGAGGGTCAGATACGCAGTATTTT. Residues: CASTKTTGRGSDTQYF.

V usage is TRBV28 and J usage is TRBJ2-1, with D perhaps TRBD2 (5 bases). The germline V gene encodes CDR1 MDHEN and CDR2 SYDVKM. This CDR3 contains 14 residues. Between the trimmed V and J ends, which lost 2 bases and 7 bases, there was a span of 12 bases. CDR3 protein: CASSLEVRGNEQFF. In DNA, the CDR3 is TGTGCCAGCAGTTTAGAAGTACGGGGTAATGAGCAGTTCTTC.

V is TRBV18 and J is TRBJ1-3; 7 bases match TRBD1. The junction had 11 bases not matched to a gene; V was cut back by 0 bases and J by 3 bases. CDR1 is KGHSH and CDR2 is LQKENI in the germline V gene. There are 18 residues in the CDR3. In DNA form, the CDR3 reads TGTGCCAGCTCACCACCAGGTCGACAGGGATTCTTTGGAAACACCATATATTTT. This sequence encodes CASSPPGRQGFFGNTIYF.

The gene calls are TRBV9 and TRBJ2-3; D possibly uses TRBD1 or TRBD2 (6 bases each). The germline V gene encodes CDR1 SGDLS and CDR2 YYNGEE. The CDR3 extends over 18 amino acids. Trimming stripped 0 bases from V and 2 bases from J, with 19 bases between. As DNA, the CDR3 is TGTGCCAGCAGCGTAGGAGGGGGGACTGCTCGCTCCACAGATACGCAGTATTTT. It yields the protein CASSVGGGTARSTDTQYF.

This chain joins TRBV27 and TRBJ1-1; no clear D. V was shortened by 6 bases and J by 0 bases, with 8 bases between the two germline ends. CDR3 size: 13 residues. Germline CDR1 is MNHEY and CDR2 is SMNVEV (reference sequence). CDR3 sequence (DNA): TGTGCCAGCAGAAAGCGCTTGAACACTGAAGCTTTCTTT. Its protein product is CASRKRLNTEAFF.

This chain's CDR3 is CASSPNLAGAGEQYF. In DNA form, the CDR3 reads TGTGCCAGCTCGCCTAACCTAGCGGGAGCGGGGGAGCAGTACTTC. This chain connects TRBV18 to TRBJ2-7; 10 bases align to TRBD2. Germline CDR1 and CDR2: KGHSH and LQKENI. V was clipped by 6 bases and J by 7 bases; unmatched bases: 12. CDR3 length equals 15 residues.

This chain joins TRBV7-6 and TRBJ2-1; 9 bases agree with TRBD2. Germline CDR1 is SGHVS and CDR2 is FNYEAQ. The junction had 11 bases not matched to a gene; V was cut back by 5 bases and J by 9 bases. The CDR3 is 15 amino acids. DNA of the CDR3: TGTGCCAGCAGCCCGCAGATAGCGGGAGACACTGAGCAGTTCTTC. This translates into CASSPQIAGDTEQFF.

This chain joins TRBV25-1 and TRBJ2-7; no clear D gene. This CDR3 contains 13 residues. With 0 bases removed from V and 6 bases from J, the gap between germline ends came to 9 bases. In germline, CDR1 is MGHDK, CDR2 SYGVNS. CDR3 sequence (DNA): TGTGCCAGCAGTGAATATTCGGACGCCGAGCAGTACTTC. Translation gives CASSEYSDAEQYF.

About this clone: Other DNA sequences in this specimen translate into the identical CDR3. V usage is TRBV5-1 and J usage is TRBJ2-3, with TRBD2 matching over 7 bases. The CDR3 runs 16 residues. Germline assignment: CDR1 SGHRS and CDR2 YFSETQ. The V and J ends lost 0 bases and 0 bases, in that order; junction bases with no gene match: 4. The CDR3 protein is CASSLGAGASTDTQYF. In DNA form, the CDR3 reads TGCGCCAGCAGCTTGGGGGCGGGAGCTAGCACAGATACGCAGTATTTT.

This sequence joins TRBV28 and TRBJ2-7, with D unresolved. The germline CDR1 and CDR2 sequences are MDHEN and SYDVKM. Trimming took off 6 bases at V and 4 bases at J, with 10 bases between the two ends. The CDR3 totals 12 residues. CDR3 DNA sequence: TGTGCCAGCAGCCGAAGCCGATACGAGCAGTACTTC. As protein: CASSRSRYEQYF.

The V gene is TRBV7-9, the J gene TRBJ2-7; no reliable D call. Looked up from germline, CDR1 is SEHNR and CDR2 is FQNEAQ (reference sequence). This CDR3 region has 14 residues. Trimming pared 5 bases from V and 3 bases from J, leaving 14 bases between. This CDR3 reads CASSPTRAGYEQYF. CDR3 bases: TGTGCCAGCAGCCCTACTCGGGCAGGCTACGAGCAGTACTTC.

As concerns this clone: This CDR3 is also generated by other DNA sequences in the sample. The chain carries TRBV28 and TRBJ1-2; 8 bases line up with TRBD1. Germline CDR1 and CDR2: MDHEN and SYDVKM. Trimming took 5 bases from V and 3 from J; bases not matched to a gene: 8. This CDR3 comprises 15 residues. The CDR3: CASSHGQGRDYGYTF. The DNA of the CDR3 is TGTGCCAGCAGTCATGGACAGGGTAGGGACTATGGCTACACCTTC.